The rows below give T cell receptor beta chains drawn from one sample of a study of shared clonotypes between healthy human individuals. Here immunoSEQ multiplex PCR was the method, and the copy in TCRdb shows in-frame clones only, minus some. The table includes 980,000 or so clones, more than 75% detected once. The sequencing input was memory CD4+ T cells sorted from blood. The receptors were sampled from a man aged 18 to 29 in good health. CDR3s include the opening cysteine and the closing phenylalanine or tryptophan. A D gene is named only where the DNA matches it firmly. Clone size, where shown, is once, few, many, or a class for clones that have expanded.

abundance	v_gene	j_gene	d_gene	CDR3nt	CDR3aa
-	TRBV7-9	TRBJ1-3	-	TGTGCCAGCAGCTACACACTCTCTGGAAACACCATATATTTT	CASSYTLSGNTIYF
-	TRBV11-2	TRBJ1-4	-	TGTGCCAGCAGGTCGCTGAGGACGGGGGAAAAACTGTTTTTT	CASRSLRTGEKLFF
-	TRBV11-2	TRBJ2-5	TRBD1	TGTGCCAGCAGCTTAGGAAGTCAGGACAGGGAAGAGACCCAGTACTTC	CASSLGSQDREETQYF
-	TRBV30	TRBJ1-2	-	TGTGCCTGGAGGATGGGAGGAGGCTGGCTGGCTGGCTACACCTTC	CAWRMGGGWLAGYTF
-	TRBV21-1	TRBJ2-1	-	TGTGCCAGCAGCAATAAGAGGGAGTGGAATGAGCAGTTCTTC	CASSNKREWNEQFF
-	TRBV10-3	TRBJ2-3	TRBD2	TGTGCCATCAGTGAGTCGGGACTACGAACAGATACGCAGTATTTT	CAISESGLRTDTQYF
-	TRBV6-5	TRBJ2-7	-	TGTGCCAGCAGTTACTCCTCCGGGCAGAAGTTTAACGAGCAGTACTTC	CASSYSSGQKFNEQYF
-	TRBV11-2	TRBJ1-1	TRBD1	TGTGCCAGCAGCTTATCTACAGGGGGCAACGGAGCTTTCTTT	CASSLSTGGNGAFF
-	TRBV6-6	TRBJ2-7	-	TGTGCCAGCAGTTACGTGACGGGAAGCTACGAGCAGTACTTC	CASSYVTGSYEQYF
-	TRBV4-3	TRBJ2-1	TRBD2	TGCGCCAGCAGCCGCGGGACTAGCGGGTTGAGCAATGAGCAGTTCTTC	CASSRGTSGLSNEQFF
-	TRBV19	TRBJ1-1	TRBD1	TGTGCCAGTAGTATAGATCCGCGACAGGGGGCCACTGAAGCTTTCTTT	CASSIDPRQGATEAFF
-	TRBV6-1	TRBJ1-4	-	TGTGCCAGCAGTGAATCCCCGGCTAATGAAAAACTGTTTTTT	CASSESPANEKLFF
-	TRBV4-1	TRBJ2-1	TRBD2	TGCGCCAGCAGCCAAGAACTAGCGGGGGGATACAATGAGCAGTTCTTC	CASSQELAGGYNEQFF
-	TRBV2	TRBJ2-2	TRBD1	TGTGCCAGCAGTAAGGACAGGGCAGACACCGGGGAGCTGTTTTTT	CASSKDRADTGELFF
-	TRBV5-4	TRBJ1-1	-	TGTGCCAGCAGCTTGGATCGGCCGCGTGAAGCTTTCTTT	CASSLDRPREAFF
once	TRBV20-1	TRBJ1-2	-	TGCACTGGACCCCCCAAAGATGGCTACACCTTC	CTGPPKDGYTF
-	TRBV6-6	TRBJ2-7	TRBD2	TGTGCCAGCAGTTCCACCGGGACTAGCGGGACATACGAGCAGTACTTC	CASSSTGTSGTYEQYF
-	TRBV27	TRBJ1-5	-	TGTGCCAGCAGTTTAGTGGGGAAGGGTGATCAGCCCCAGCATTTT	CASSLVGKGDQPQHF
-	TRBV9	TRBJ1-3	-	TGTGCCAGCAGTCCCGGGACTGGAAACACCATATATTTT	CASSPGTGNTIYF
-	TRBV11-2	TRBJ2-1	-	TGTGCCAGCACCCCTCCGGGCGGGAATGAGCAGTTCTTC	CASTPPGGNEQFF
-	TRBV6-1	TRBJ1-3	-	TGTGCCAGCAGTGAAGCGCATGGACCCCTCTCTGGAAACACCATATATTTT	CASSEAHGPLSGNTIYF
-	TRBV10-3	TRBJ1-2	-	TGTGCCATCAGTGATCTGGGAACCTATGGCTACACCTTC	CAISDLGTYGYTF
-	TRBV6-5	TRBJ2-6	-	TGTGCCAGCAGGTATCGGGAGCCTGGGGCCAACGTCCTGACTTTC	CASRYREPGANVLTF
-	TRBV25-1	TRBJ1-2	-	TGTGCCAGCAGCCCTCAACAGGGATTTGGCTACACCTTC	CASSPQQGFGYTF
-	TRBV15	TRBJ2-3	-	TGTGCCACCAGCAGAGATGGGATAGCGCAAGATACGCAGTATTTT	CATSRDGIAQDTQYF
few	TRBV11-2	TRBJ1-2	-	TGTGCCAGCAGCTTGGAGACAGGAAACTATGGCTACACCTTC	CASSLETGNYGYTF
-	TRBV7-2	TRBJ2-1	TRBD2	TGTGCCAGCAGCCCCGGACTAGCGGGGCTCCCTGAGCAGTTCTTC	CASSPGLAGLPEQFF
-	TRBV5-1	TRBJ2-1	-	TGCGCCAGCAGCTTGGCCGTTCAGGGGGGCGGCTACAATGAGCAGTTCTTC	CASSLAVQGGGYNEQFF
-	TRBV2	TRBJ1-5	-	TGTGCCAGCAGTAAGGGCAATGCCCTAGGCAATCAGCCCCAGCATTTT	CASSKGNALGNQPQHF
-	TRBV6-5	TRBJ1-6	-	TGTGCCAGCAAGGCAGGGGACTCACCCCTCCACTTT	CASKAGDSPLHF
-	TRBV11-3	TRBJ2-1	TRBD2	TGTGCCAGCAGCCGTCTAGCGGGAGGGCCCAATGAGCAGTTCTTC	CASSRLAGGPNEQFF
-	TRBV2	TRBJ2-4	TRBD2	TGTGCCAGCAGGGACCCGGAGTGGGGGGGTCAGAAAAACATTCAGTACTTC	CASRDPEWGGQKNIQYF
few	TRBV14	TRBJ2-2	TRBD1	TGTGCCAGCAGAGCCGGGACAGGACACATCACCGGGGAGCTGTTTTTT	CASRAGTGHITGELFF
few	TRBV6-1	TRBJ1-2	-	TGTGCCAGCAGTGCTCGAGCCTCTATATCGGGCGGCTACACCTTC	CASSARASISGGYTF
-	TRBV19	TRBJ1-6	-	TGTGCCAGTACAGAGGGGAGCTCCTATAATTCACCCCTCCACTTT	CASTEGSSYNSPLHF